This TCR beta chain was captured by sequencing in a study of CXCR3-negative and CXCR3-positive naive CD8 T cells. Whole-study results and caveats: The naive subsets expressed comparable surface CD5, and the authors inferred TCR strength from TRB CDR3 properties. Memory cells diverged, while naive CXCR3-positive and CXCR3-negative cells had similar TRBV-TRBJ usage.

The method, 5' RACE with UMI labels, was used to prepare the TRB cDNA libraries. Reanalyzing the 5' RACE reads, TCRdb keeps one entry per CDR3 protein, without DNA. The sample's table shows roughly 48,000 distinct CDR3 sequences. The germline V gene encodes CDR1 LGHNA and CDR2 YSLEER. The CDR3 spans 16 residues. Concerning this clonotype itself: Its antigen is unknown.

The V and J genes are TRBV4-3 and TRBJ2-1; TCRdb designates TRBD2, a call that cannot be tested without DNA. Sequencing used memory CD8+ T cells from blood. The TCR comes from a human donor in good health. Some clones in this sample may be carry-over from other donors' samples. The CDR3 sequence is CASSQDLAGGQDEQFF.